The sequence of this T cell receptor (beta chain) was determined in a study of T cell changes during pregnancy in multiple sclerosis. Libraries were prepared by immunoSEQ multiplex PCR; TCRdb keeps only in-frame clonotypes and omits some of them. The sample includes tens of thousands of clones, around 90% seen only once; the top ten take 4% to 5.5%. V was clipped by 4 bases and J by 2 bases; unmatched bases: 4. CDR3 size: 14 residues. CDR1 and CDR2 from the germline V gene are SGHNT and YYREEE (reference sequence). This receptor was identified in a female donor in good health, enrolled as a control in a pregnancy study. The material was peripheral blood, obtained in the second trimester of pregnancy. The chain carries TRBV5-4 and TRBJ1-2; TRBD1 matches at 8 bases. CDR3 sequence reads: CASSRGQGNYGYTF. Here the CDR3 DNA reads TGTGCCAGCAGCCGCGGACAGGGAAACTATGGCTACACCTTC.